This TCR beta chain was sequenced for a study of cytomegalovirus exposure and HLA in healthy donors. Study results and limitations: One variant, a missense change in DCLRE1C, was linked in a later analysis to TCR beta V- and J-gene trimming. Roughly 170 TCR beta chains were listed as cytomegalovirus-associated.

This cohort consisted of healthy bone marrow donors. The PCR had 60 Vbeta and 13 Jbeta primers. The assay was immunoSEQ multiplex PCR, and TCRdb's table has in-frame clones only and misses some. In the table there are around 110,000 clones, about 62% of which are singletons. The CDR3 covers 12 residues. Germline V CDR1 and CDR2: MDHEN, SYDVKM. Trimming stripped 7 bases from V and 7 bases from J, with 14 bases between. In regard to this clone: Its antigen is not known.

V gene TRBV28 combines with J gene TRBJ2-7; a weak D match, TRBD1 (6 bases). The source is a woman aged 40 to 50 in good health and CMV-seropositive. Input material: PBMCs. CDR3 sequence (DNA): TGTGCCAGCACCAGAGGAAGGGGGGAGCAGTACTTC. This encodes CASTRGRGEQYF.